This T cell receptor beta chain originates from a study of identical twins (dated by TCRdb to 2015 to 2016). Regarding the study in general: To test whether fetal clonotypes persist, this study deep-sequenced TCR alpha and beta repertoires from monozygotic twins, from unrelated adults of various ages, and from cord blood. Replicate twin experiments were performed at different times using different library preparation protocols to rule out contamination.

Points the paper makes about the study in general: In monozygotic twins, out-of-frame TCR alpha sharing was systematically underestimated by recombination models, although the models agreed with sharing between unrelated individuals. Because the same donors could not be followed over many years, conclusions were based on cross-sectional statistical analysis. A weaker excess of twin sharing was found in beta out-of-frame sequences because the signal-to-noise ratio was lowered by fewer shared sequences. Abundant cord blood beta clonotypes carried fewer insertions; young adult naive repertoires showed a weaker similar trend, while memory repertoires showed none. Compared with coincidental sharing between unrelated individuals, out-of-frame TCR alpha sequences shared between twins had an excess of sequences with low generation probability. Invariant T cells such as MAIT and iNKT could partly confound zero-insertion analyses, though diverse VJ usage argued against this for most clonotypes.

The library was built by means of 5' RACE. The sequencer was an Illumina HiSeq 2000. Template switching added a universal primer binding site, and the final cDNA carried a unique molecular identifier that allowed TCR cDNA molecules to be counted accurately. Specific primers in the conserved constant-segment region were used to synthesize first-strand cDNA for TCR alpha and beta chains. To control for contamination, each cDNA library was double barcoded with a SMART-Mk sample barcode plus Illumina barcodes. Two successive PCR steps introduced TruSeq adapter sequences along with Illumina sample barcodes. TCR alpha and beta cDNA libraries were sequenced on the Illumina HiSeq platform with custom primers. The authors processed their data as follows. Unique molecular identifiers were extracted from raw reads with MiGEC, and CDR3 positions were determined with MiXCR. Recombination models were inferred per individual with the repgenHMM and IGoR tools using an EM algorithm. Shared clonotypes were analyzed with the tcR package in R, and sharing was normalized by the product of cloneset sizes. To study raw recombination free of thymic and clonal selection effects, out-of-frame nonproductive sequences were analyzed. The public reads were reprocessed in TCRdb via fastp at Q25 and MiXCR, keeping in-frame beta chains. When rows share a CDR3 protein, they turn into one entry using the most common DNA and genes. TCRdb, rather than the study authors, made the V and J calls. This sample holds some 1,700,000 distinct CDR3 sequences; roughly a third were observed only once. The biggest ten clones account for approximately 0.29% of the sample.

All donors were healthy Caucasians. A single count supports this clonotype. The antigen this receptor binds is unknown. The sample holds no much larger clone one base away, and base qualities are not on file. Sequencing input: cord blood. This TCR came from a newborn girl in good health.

The nucleotide sequence reads TGCAGTGCTCGGACGGGCGGGGGAGGCCCCGGGGAGCTGTTTTTT. This gives the protein CSARTGGGGPGELFF. The receptor chain draws on TRBV20-1 and TRBJ2-2, and 7 junction bases match TRBD2. CDR1 DFQATT and CDR2 SNEGSKA are derived from the germline V gene (reference sequence). Trimming accounts for 5 bases at V and 6 bases at J, while the number of junction bases matched to no gene is 12. From cysteine to phenylalanine, the CDR3 is 15 amino acids long. This entry keeps only the CDR3 DNA: 45 bases, framed from base 1.